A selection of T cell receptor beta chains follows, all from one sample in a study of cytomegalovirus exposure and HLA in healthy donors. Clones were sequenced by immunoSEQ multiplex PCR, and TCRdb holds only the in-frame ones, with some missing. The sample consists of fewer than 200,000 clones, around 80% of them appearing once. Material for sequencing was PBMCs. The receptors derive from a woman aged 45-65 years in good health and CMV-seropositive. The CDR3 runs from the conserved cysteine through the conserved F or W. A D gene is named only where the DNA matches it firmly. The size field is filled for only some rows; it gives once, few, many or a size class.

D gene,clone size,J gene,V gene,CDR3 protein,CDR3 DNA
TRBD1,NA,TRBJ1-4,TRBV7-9,CASSPNLDRATNEKLFF,TGTGCCAGCAGCCCAAATTTAGACAGGGCAACTAATGAAAAACTGTTTTTT
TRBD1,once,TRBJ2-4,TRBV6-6,CASSTWTGLYIQYF,TGTGCCAGCAGTACCTGGACAGGGTTATACATTCAGTACTTC
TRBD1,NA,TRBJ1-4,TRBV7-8,CASSAGQLNEKLFF,TGTGCCAGCAGCGCGGGACAGCTAAATGAAAAACTGTTTTTT
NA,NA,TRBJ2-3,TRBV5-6,CASSLASVTDTQYF,TGTGCCAGCAGCCTGGCGTCAGTGACAGATACGCAGTATTTT
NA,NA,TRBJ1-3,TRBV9,CASSVGFSGNTIYF,TGTGCCAGCAGCGTTGGCTTCTCTGGAAACACCATATATTTT
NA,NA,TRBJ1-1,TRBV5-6,CASSLAPGYNTEAFF,TGTGCCAGCAGCTTGGCCCCAGGATACAACACTGAAGCTTTCTTT
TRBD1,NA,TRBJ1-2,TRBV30,CAWSLDRGDYGYTF,TGTGCCTGGAGTCTTGACAGGGGGGACTATGGCTACACCTTC
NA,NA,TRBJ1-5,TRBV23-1,CASSQIRGLRNQPQHF,TGCGCCAGCAGTCAGATTAGGGGGTTAAGGAATCAGCCCCAGCATTTT
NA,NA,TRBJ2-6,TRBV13,CASSLAGSESGANVLTF,TGTGCCAGCAGTCTCGCGGGGTCCGAGTCCGGGGCCAACGTCCTGACTTTC
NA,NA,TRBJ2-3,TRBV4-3,CASSQDRLGTDTQYF,TGCGCCAGCAGCCAAGACCGACTAGGGACAGATACGCAGTATTTT
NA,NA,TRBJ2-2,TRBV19,CASAWGRGTGELFF,TGTGCCAGTGCCTGGGGGCGCGGTACCGGGGAGCTGTTTTTT
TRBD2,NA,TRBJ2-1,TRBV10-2,CASRNLGTSGRLYNEQFF,TGCGCCAGCAGAAACCTTGGGACTAGCGGGAGACTATACAATGAGCAGTTCTTC
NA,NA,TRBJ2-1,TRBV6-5,CASRSTAGYNEQFF,TGTGCCAGCAGATCAACTGCCGGTTACAATGAGCAGTTCTTC
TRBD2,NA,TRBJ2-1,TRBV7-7,CASSQSSGGINEQFF,TGTGCTAGCAGCCAGTCTAGCGGGGGGATCAATGAGCAGTTCTTC
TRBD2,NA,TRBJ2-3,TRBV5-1,CASRPQGLAGGTDTQYF,TGCGCCAGCAGGCCGCAGGGACTAGCGGGGGGCACAGATACGCAGTATTTT
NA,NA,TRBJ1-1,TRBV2,CASRSRGGDTEAFF,TGTGCCAGCAGGTCCCGTGGGGGGGACACTGAAGCTTTCTTT
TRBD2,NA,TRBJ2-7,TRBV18,CASSPRVAGGRWEQYF,TGTGCCAGCTCACCGCGGGTAGCGGGAGGGAGATGGGAGCAGTACTTC
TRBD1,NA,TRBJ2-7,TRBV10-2,CASRRVQGSYEQYF,TGCGCCAGCCGGAGAGTACAGGGGTCCTACGAGCAGTACTTC
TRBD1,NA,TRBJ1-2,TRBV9,CASSFSGGNYGYTF,TGTGCCAGCAGCTTCTCAGGGGGTAACTATGGCTACACCTTC
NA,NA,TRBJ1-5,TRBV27,CASSLLGGGSNQPQHF,TGTGCCAGCAGTTTATTGGGGGGGGGTAGCAATCAGCCCCAGCATTTT
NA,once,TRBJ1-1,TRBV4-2,CASSQEAGRSNTEAFF,TGTGCCAGCAGCCAAGAGGCGGGCAGGTCGAACACTGAAGCTTTCTTT
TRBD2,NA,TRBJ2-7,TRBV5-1,CASTLGGGNSYEQYF,TGCGCCAGCACTCTTGGGGGGGGGAACAGCTACGAGCAGTACTTC
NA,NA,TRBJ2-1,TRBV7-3,CASSSRLGSYNEQFF,TGTGCCAGCAGCTCCCGACTAGGTTCCTACAATGAGCAGTTCTTC
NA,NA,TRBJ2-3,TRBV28,CASNAVGSSSTDTQYF,TGTGCCAGCAATGCGGTAGGCAGTTCTAGCACAGATACGCAGTATTTT
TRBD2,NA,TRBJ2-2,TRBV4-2,CASSHQLAGDGSTGELFF,TGTGCCAGCAGCCACCAACTAGCGGGGGATGGGAGCACCGGGGAGCTGTTTTTT
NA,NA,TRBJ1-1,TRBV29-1,CSVPGQRLSLTSEAFF,TGCAGCGTTCCCGGACAGCGGTTGTCACTGACGAGTGAAGCTTTCTTT
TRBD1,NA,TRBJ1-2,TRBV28,CASYVTAGTGDGGYTF,TGTGCCAGCTATGTAACGGCCGGGACAGGTGACGGAGGCTACACCTTC
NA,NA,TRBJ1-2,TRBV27,CASSLAIQGSGYTF,TGTGCCAGCAGTTTAGCGATACAGGGATCCGGCTACACCTTC
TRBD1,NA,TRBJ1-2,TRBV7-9,CASSAGQGRRWGYTF,TGTGCCAGCAGCGCAGGACAGGGGAGACGGTGGGGCTACACCTTC
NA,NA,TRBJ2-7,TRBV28,CASSSLSGGSGNEQYF,TGTGCCAGCAGTTCTCTGTCCGGTGGCTCCGGGAACGAGCAGTACTTC
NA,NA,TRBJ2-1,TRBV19,CASSFASGGTGKEVQFF,TGTGCCAGTAGTTTCGCTAGCGGCGGGACAGGTAAAGAGGTGCAGTTCTTC
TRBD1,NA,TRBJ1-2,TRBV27,CASSFGQGGGYTF,TGTGCCAGCAGTTTCGGACAGGGGGGCGGCTACACCTTC
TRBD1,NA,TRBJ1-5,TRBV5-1,CASSDIPGQGAGQPQHF,TGCGCCAGCAGCGATATCCCGGGACAGGGGGCAGGACAGCCCCAGCATTTT
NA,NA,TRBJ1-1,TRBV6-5,CASSYSSSGATEAFF,TGTGCCAGCAGTTACTCGAGTTCAGGGGCTACTGAAGCTTTCTTT
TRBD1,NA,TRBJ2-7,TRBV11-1,CASSSGTDYEQYF,TGTGCCAGCAGCTCCGGGACAGACTACGAGCAGTACTTC
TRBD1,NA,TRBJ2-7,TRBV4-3,CASSQGTGFYEQYF,TGCGCCAGCAGCCAAGGGACAGGATTTTACGAGCAGTACTTC
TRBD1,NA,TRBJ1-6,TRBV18,CASSPVTGNNSPLHF,TGTGCCAGCTCACCGGTGACAGGGAATAATTCACCCCTCCACTTT
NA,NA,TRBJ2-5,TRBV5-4,CASSLDSQETQYF,TGTGCCAGCAGCTTGGACAGTCAAGAGACCCAGTACTTC
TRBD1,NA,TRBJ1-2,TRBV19,CASRDRGRADGYTF,TGTGCCAGTAGGGACAGGGGGCGCGCGGATGGCTACACCTTC
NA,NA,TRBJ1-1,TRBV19,CASSIGGITEAFF,TGTGCCAGTAGTATAGGCGGGATCACTGAAGCTTTCTTT
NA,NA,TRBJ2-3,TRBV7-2,CASSLQSNTDTQYF,TGTGCCAGCAGCTTACAGTCCAACACAGATACGCAGTATTTT
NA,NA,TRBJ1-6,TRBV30,CAWRSGETPLHF,TGTGCCTGGAGGTCAGGGGAGACACCCCTCCACTTT
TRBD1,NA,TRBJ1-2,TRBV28,CASGTTGQGAHGYTF,TGTGCCAGCGGTACCACCGGACAGGGGGCCCATGGCTACACCTTC
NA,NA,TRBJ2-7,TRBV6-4,CARGLGGPYEQYF,TGTGCCAGGGGGTTGGGGGGGCCCTACGAGCAGTACTTC
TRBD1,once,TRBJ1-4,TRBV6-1,CASSQTGETEKLFF,TGTGCCAGCAGTCAGACAGGGGAAACGGAAAAACTGTTTTTT
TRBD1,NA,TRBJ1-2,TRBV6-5,CASSRGQGVYGYTF,TGTGCCAGCAGTAGAGGACAGGGCGTCTATGGCTACACCTTC
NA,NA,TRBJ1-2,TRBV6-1,CASSEAWRVIYGYTF,TGTGCCAGCAGTGAAGCCTGGAGGGTTATCTATGGCTACACCTTC
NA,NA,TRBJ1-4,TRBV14,CASSPRGGWGEKLFF,TGTGCCAGCAGCCCGCGCGGGGGATGGGGTGAAAAACTGTTTTTT
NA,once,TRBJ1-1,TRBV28,CASSLQTATTEAFF,TGTGCCAGCAGTTTACAGACAGCCACCACTGAAGCTTTCTTT
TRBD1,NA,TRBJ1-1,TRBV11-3,CASSLDGTGANTEAFF,TGTGCCAGCAGCTTAGACGGGACAGGGGCCAACACTGAAGCTTTCTTT
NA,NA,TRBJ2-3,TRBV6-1,CASTPSSDTQYF,TGTGCCAGCACTCCTTCAAGCGATACGCAGTATTTT
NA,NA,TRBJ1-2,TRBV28,CASSLGQGNYGYTF,TGTGCCAGCAGTTTAGGTCAGGGAAACTATGGCTACACCTTC
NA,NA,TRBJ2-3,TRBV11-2,CASSLDLARSTQYF,TGTGCCAGCAGCTTAGATCTCGCGCGGAGTACGCAGTATTTT
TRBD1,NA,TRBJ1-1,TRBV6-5,CASSYFGTGVGTEAFF,TGTGCCAGCAGTTATTTTGGGACAGGGGTCGGCACTGAAGCTTTCTTT
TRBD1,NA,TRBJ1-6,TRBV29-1,CSAVTGGDSPLHF,TGCAGCGCCGTAACAGGGGGCGATTCACCCCTCCACTTT
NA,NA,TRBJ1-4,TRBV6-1,CASSERSSATNEKLFF,TGTGCCAGCAGTGAAAGGTCCAGCGCAACTAATGAAAAACTGTTTTTT
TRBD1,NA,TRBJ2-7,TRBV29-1,CSVETDRDEQYF,TGCAGCGTTGAGACCGACAGGGACGAGCAGTACTTC
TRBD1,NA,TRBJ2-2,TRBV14,CASAFLPTGGNTGELFF,TGTGCCAGCGCTTTTTTACCGACAGGGGGCAACACCGGGGAGCTGTTTTTT
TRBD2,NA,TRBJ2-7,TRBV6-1,CASRVLAGKKEQYF,TGTGCCAGCAGAGTGCTAGCGGGGAAAAAGGAGCAGTACTTC
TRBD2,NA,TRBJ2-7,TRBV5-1,CASSLSGASSYEQYF,TGCGCCAGCAGCCTTAGCGGGGCGAGCTCCTACGAGCAGTACTTC